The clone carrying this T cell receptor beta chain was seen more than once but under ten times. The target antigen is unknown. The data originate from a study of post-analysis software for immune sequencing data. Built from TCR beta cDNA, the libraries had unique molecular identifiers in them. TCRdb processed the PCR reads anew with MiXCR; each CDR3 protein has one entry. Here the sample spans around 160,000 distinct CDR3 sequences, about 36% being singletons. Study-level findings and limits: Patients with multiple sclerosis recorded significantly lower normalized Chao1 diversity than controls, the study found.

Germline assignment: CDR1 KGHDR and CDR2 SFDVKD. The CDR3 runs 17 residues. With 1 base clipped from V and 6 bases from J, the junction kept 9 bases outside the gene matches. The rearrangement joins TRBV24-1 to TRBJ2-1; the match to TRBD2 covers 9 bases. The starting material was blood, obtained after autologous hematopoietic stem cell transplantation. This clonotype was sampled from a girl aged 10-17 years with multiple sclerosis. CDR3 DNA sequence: TGTGCCACCAGTGATTTCCCCTCTAGCGGGATGTCCAATGAGCAGTTCTTC. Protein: CATSDFPSSGMSNEQFF.